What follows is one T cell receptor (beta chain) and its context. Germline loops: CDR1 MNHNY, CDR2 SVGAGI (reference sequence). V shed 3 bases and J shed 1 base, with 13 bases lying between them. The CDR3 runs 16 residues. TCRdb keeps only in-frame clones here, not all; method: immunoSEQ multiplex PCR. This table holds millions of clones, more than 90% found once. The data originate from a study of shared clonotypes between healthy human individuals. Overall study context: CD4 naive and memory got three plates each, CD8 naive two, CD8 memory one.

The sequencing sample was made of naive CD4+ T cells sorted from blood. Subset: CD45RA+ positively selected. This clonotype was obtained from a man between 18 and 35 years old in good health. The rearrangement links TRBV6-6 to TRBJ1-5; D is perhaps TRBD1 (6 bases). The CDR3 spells CASSYGGGLSNQPQHF. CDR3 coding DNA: TGTGCCAGCAGTTATGGGGGGGGCCTGAGCAATCAGCCCCAGCATTTT.